Sequencing of this T cell receptor (beta chain) was carried out in a study of Ad26.COV2.S vaccination and SARS-CoV-2 variants. General study findings and limits: Vaccinated and placebo-treated recipients had similar non-spike TCR breadth.

The method was immunoSEQ multiplex PCR; TCRdb's version includes in-frame clones alone and lacks a portion of them. The table records 350,000 to 500,000 clones, 90% of them present only once. Specified treatment: around 19 received Ad26.COV2.S at low or high dose, single or two shots; about 5 received placebo; per-sample allocation not given. Day 63 following the first vaccine or placebo injection was when the samples were taken. This vaccine is an Ad26 vector that expresses the Wuhan-strain SARS-CoV-2 spike. As regards this clone: Antigen specificity is unknown.

V gave up 5 bases and J gave up 3 bases; unmatched junction bases: 10. This CDR3 has 16 residues. Germline CDR1 is SGHTA and CDR2 is FQGNSA. The material was peripheral blood, obtained in a trial of Ad26.COV2.S vaccine versus placebo. This clonotype was sampled from a person between 18 and 65 years old who received the Ad26.COV2.S COVID-19 vaccine or a placebo. This chain joins TRBV7-2 and TRBJ1-3; 7 bases agree with TRBD1. The DNA for the CDR3 is TGTGCCAGCAGCGCCGGGACAGTGCTTAGTGGAAACACCATATATTTT. Residues: CASSAGTVLSGNTIYF.